This T cell receptor (beta chain) was sequenced in a study of CD4 T cells in lung cancer (dated by TCRdb to the late 2010s). For the wider study: In the study, blood T cells of NSCLC patients were screened for responses to candidate mutation-encoded neoepitopes, and neoantigen-specific CD4+ T-cell clones and TCRs were isolated. Aged 60 to 69 when blood was donated, the resected patients, most of whom were former smokers, had either lung adenocarcinoma or squamous cell carcinoma. Before blood donation, treatments including platinum chemotherapy had been received by the patients, and nivolumab or pembrolizumab had been received by some of the patients. The frequency of neoantigen-specific clonotypes in tumor resections, non-adjacent lung and cultured T-cell products was tracked by TCRB deep sequencing. Paper-wide results and their limitations: Because IFNgamma-sorted cells included nonspecific IFNgamma producers of unknown purity, the expanded lines ranged from monoclonal to oligoclonal. Some blood-derived responses might be explained by in vitro priming of naive T cells or cross-reactivity rather than by memory responses to the cancer.

The receptor library was made with the immunoSEQ multiplex PCR assay. DNA was isolated with Qiagen DNeasy or QIAamp micro DNA kits and TCRB sequenced with the Adaptive Biotechnology human TCRB sequencing kit. TCRB libraries were sequenced on an Illumina MiSeq. Processing in the source paper ran as follows. TCRB sequence data were analyzed using the kit provider's software, and tumor enrichment of clonotype templates was assessed with Fisher's exact test. Imported from immuneACCESS, the table was reduced by TCRdb to in-frame sequences with V and J called. These copies leave out some clones; in studies compared against another copy, an unresolved V gene accounts for under half, and the cause of the remainder is not known. That table gives V, J and clone size, and the DNA gave D and trimming. Recorded for this sample are over 1,500 clones; less than 75% of them occurred a single time. The ten largest clonotypes hold 5.8% of the sample.

Germline trimming: 5 bases from V, 6 bases from J; junction bases outside gene matches: 10. From the cysteine up to the phenylalanine, the CDR3 has a length of 14 residues. Only the CDR3 region is kept as DNA, spanning 42 bases read in frame from base 1. CDR1 and CDR2, per the germline V gene (reference sequence), are SEHNR and FQNEAQ. In the case of this clone: Its antigen is not yet known. No much larger clone exists at a distance of one base, and base qualities are not known.

PBMCs were stimulated for approximately 14 days with mutant 27-mer peptides together with IL21, IL7, IL15 and IL2, and were then restimulated with autologous B cells pulsed with peptide. After restimulation with peptide-pulsed B cells, live IFNgamma-secreting T cells were sorted on a FACS Aria2 by cytokine capture. At limiting dilution of approximately 3 or 10 cells per well, the sorted cells were expanded for roughly 13 to 20 days with irradiated allogeneic PBMCs, phytohemagglutinin and IL2. Peripheral blood samples or leukapheresis products were obtained from the patients. To screen the expanded lines for antigen specificity, an IFNgamma ELISA was run against autologous B cells pulsed with mutant peptides.

The specimen sequenced was a CD4+ T cell line or clone grown in culture. The receptor comes from an older woman with non-small cell lung cancer. Some clones in this sample may be carry-over from other donors' samples. The chain uses TRBV7-9 and TRBJ2-7; 7 nucleotides in the junction match TRBD1. The CDR3: CASSPDRVFGEQYF. The nucleotides are TGTGCCAGCAGCCCCGACAGGGTTTTTGGCGAGCAGTACTTC.